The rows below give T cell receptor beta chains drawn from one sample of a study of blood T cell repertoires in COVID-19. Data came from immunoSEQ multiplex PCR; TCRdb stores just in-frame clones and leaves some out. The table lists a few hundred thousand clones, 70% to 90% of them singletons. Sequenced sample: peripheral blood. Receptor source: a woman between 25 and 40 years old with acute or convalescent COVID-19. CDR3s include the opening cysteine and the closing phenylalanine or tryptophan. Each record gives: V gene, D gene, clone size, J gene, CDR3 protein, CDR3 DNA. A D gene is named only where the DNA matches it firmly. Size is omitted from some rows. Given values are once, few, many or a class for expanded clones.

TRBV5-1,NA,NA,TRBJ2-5,CASSVRGSGETQYF,TGCGCCAGCAGCGTCAGGGGAAGTGGAGAGACCCAGTACTTC
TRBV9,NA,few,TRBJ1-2,CASSVDAGNYGYTF,TGTGCCAGCAGCGTAGACGCGGGGAACTATGGCTACACCTTC
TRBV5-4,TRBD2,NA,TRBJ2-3,CASSLGTSGRAVTDTQYF,TGTGCCAGCAGCTTGGGCACTAGCGGGAGGGCCGTCACAGATACGCAGTATTTT
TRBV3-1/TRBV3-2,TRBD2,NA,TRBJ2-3,CASSQGTSADTQYF,TGTGCCAGCAGCCAAGGGACTAGCGCAGATACGCAGTATTTT
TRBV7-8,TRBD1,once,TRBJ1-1,CASSLAGTGGTEAFF,TGTGCCAGCAGCTTAGCCGGGACAGGGGGCACTGAAGCTTTCTTT
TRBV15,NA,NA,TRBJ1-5,CATSRVDQPQHF,TGTGCCACCAGCAGAGTAGATCAGCCCCAGCATTTT
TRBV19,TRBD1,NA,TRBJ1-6,CASSAGTAVYSPLHF,TGTGCCAGTAGTGCCGGGACAGCGGTATATTCACCCCTCCACTTT
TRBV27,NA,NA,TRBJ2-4,CASSPSAGAKNIQYF,TGTGCCAGCAGTCCCTCAGCGGGAGCCAAAAACATTCAGTACTTC
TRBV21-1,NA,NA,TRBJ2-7,CASNIKRQDRVIYEQYF,TGTGCCAGCAACATAAAAAGACAAGACAGGGTAATCTACGAGCAGTACTTC
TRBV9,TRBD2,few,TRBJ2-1,CASSVGMVGGSEQFF,TGTGCCAGCAGCGTAGGTATGGTGGGGGGGTCTGAGCAGTTCTTC
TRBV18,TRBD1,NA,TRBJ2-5,CASSPVSGTVQETQYF,TGTGCCAGCTCACCCGTCTCCGGGACAGTACAAGAGACCCAGTACTTC
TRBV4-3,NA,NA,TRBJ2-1,CASSQGAPYNEQFF,TGCGCCAGCAGCCAGGGGGCGCCTTACAATGAGCAGTTCTTC
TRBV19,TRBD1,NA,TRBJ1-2,CASRLTGNSYGYTF,TGTGCCAGTAGGTTGACAGGGAATAGCTATGGCTACACCTTC
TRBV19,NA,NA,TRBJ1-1,CASSITSWANTEAFF,TGTGCCAGTAGTATAACTAGTTGGGCGAACACTGAAGCTTTCTTT
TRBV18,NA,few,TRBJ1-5,CASSPTGENQPQHF,TGTGCCAGCTCACCAACGGGGGAGAATCAGCCCCAGCATTTT
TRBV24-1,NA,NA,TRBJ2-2,CATSDLSRGNTGELFF,TGTGCCACCAGTGATTTGAGCAGGGGTAACACCGGGGAGCTGTTTTTT
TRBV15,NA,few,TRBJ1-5,CATSREGPAGYSNQPQHF,TGTGCCACCAGCAGAGAGGGCCCAGCGGGATATAGCAATCAGCCCCAGCATTTT
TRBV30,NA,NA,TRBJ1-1,CAWSSYGLSRAFF,TGTGCCTGGAGCTCCTACGGACTTTCCCGAGCTTTCTTT
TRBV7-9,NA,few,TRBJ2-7,CASSETGTLYEQYF,TGTGCCAGCAGCGAAACCGGGACACTCTACGAGCAGTACTTC
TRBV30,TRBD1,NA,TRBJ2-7,CAWSVDRGSEQYF,TGTGCCTGGAGTGTTGACAGGGGAAGTGAGCAGTACTTC
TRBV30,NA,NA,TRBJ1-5,CAWSDGTGSFQPQHF,TGTGCCTGGAGTGATGGCACAGGGTCGTTTCAGCCCCAGCATTTT
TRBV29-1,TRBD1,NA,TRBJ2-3,CSVEEMSGGADTQYF,TGCAGCGTTGAAGAGATGTCAGGGGGCGCAGATACGCAGTATTTT
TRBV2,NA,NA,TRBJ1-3,CASSFSGNSGNTIYF,TGTGCCAGCAGTTTTTCAGGGAACTCTGGAAACACCATATATTTT
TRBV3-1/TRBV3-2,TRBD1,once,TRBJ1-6,CASSQVRTGGSSPLHF,TGTGCCAGCAGCCAAGTACGGACAGGGGGGAGTTCACCCCTCCACTTT
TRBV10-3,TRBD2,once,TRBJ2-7,CAIRRAGGTYEQYF,TGTGCCATCAGGAGAGCGGGAGGGACCTACGAGCAGTACTTC
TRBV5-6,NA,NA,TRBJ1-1,CASSLGVGYEAFF,TGTGCCAGCAGCTTGGGGGTCGGGTATGAAGCTTTCTTT
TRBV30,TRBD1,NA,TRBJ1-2,CAWSSNGQGGGYTF,TGTGCCTGGAGTAGTAATGGACAGGGCGGCGGCTACACCTTC
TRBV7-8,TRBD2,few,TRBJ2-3,CASSLVGLAATDTQYF,TGTGCCAGCAGCTTAGTCGGGCTAGCGGCGACAGATACGCAGTATTTT
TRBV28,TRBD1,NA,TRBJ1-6,CASSSTGLDSPLHF,TGTGCCAGCAGCTCGACAGGGTTGGATTCACCCCTCCACTTT
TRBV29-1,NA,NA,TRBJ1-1,CSVAFRGRGTEAFF,NA
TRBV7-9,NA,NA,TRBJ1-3,CASSLSLTGRATIYF,TGTGCCAGCAGCTTAAGTTTGACAGGCCGAGCCACCATATATTTT
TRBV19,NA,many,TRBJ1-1,CASSIPGRDTEAFF,TGTGCCAGTAGTATTCCCGGGAGGGACACTGAAGCTTTCTTT
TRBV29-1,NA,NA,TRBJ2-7,CSVAVGAYEQYF,TGCAGCGTAGCGGTCGGGGCCTACGAGCAGTACTTC
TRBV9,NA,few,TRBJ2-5,CASSPRGAETQYF,TGTGCCAGCAGCCCCCGGGGGGCTGAGACCCAGTACTTC
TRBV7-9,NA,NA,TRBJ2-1,CASSGGTDGREQFF,TGTGCCAGCAGCGGCGGGACAGATGGCAGGGAGCAGTTCTTC
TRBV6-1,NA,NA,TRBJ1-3,CASSEQRSSGNTIYF,TGTGCCAGCAGTGAACAGAGGAGCTCTGGAAACACCATATATTTT
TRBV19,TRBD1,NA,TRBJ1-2,CASSGTGGYGYTF,TGTGCCAGTAGTGGGACAGGGGGCTATGGCTACACCTTC
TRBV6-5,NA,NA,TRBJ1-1,CASSNLGGEAFF,TGTGCCAGCAGCAATCTCGGCGGTGAAGCTTTCTTT
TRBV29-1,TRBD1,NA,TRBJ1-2,CSVSLTGGVGGYTF,TGCAGCGTGAGCTTGACAGGGGGCGTGGGAGGCTACACCTTC
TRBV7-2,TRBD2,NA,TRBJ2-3,CASSLINVGGRADTQYF,TGTGCCAGCAGCTTAATAAATGTGGGCGGGAGGGCAGATACGCAGTATTTT
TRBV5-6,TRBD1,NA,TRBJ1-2,CASSLGTGVYGYTF,TGTGCCAGCAGCTTGGGGACAGGGGTCTATGGCTACACCTTC
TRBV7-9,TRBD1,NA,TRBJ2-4,CASSSWQGATKNIQYF,TGTGCCAGCAGCTCCTGGCAGGGGGCGACCAAAAACATTCAGTACTTC
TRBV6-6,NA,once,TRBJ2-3,CASSYSSPGFTDTQYF,TGTGCCAGCAGTTACTCGAGTCCCGGTTTTACAGATACGCAGTATTTT
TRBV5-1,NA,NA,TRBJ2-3,CASSLIRGIATQYF,TGCGCCAGCAGCCTAATCAGGGGTATTGCTACGCAGTATTTT
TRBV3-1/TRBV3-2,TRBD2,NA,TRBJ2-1,CASKGTSGILIF,TGTGCCAGCAAGGGGACTAGCGGGATTTTGATCTTC
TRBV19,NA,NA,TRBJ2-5,CASSWGQGLETQYF,TGTGCCAGTAGCTGGGGGCAGGGGCTTGAGACCCAGTACTTC
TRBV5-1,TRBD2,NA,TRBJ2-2,CASSSGGPNTGELFF,TGCGCCAGCAGCTCGGGGGGACCGAACACCGGGGAGCTGTTTTTT
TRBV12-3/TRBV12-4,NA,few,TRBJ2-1,CASSLVTRNEQFF,TGTGCCAGCAGTTTAGTGACTAGGAATGAGCAGTTCTTC
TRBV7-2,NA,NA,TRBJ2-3,CASTLGVIADTYF,TGTGCCAGCACTCTCGGGGTGATAGCGGACACATATTTT
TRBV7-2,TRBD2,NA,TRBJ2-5,CASSLSLAGGGQETQYF,TGTGCCAGCAGCCTAAGCCTAGCGGGAGGCGGCCAAGAGACCCAGTACTTC
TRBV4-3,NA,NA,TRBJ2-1,CASSQVRGSYNEQFF,TGCGCCAGCAGCCAAGTCCGGGGCTCCTACAATGAGCAGTTCTTC
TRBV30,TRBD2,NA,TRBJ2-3,CAWIISGSADTQYF,TGTGCCTGGATCATTAGCGGGAGTGCAGATACGCAGTATTTT
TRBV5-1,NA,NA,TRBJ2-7,CASRLTYEQYF,TGCGCCAGCAGATTAACCTACGAGCAGTACTTC
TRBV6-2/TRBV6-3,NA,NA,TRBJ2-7,CASSYSTGNEQYF,TGTGCCAGCAGTTACTCAACGGGGAACGAGCAGTACTTC
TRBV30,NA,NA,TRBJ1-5,CAWSGGGPQHF,TGTGCCTGGAGTGGGGGGGGGCCCCAGCATTTT